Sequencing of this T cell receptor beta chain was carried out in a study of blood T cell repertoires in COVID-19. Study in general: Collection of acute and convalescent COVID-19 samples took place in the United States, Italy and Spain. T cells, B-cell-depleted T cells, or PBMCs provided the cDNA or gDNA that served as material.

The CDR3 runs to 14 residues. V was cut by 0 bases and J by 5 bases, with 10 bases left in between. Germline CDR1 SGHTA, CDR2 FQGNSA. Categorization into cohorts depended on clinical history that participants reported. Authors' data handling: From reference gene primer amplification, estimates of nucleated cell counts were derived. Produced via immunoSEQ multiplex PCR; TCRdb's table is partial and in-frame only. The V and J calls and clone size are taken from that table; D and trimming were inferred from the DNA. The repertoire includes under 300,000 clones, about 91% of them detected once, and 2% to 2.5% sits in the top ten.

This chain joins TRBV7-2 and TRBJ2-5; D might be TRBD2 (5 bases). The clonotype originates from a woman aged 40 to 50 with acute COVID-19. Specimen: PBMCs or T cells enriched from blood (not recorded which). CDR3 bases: TGTGCCAGCAGCTTAGCGGGAGCAAGTGAGACCCAGTACTTC. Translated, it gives CASSLAGASETQYF.